This TCR beta chain emerged from a study of cytomegalovirus exposure and HLA in healthy donors. Overall study: Both the 100 to 150 validation repertoires and the 666 first-cohort repertoires used the same platform, as reported by a later analysis.

Here immunoSEQ multiplex PCR was the method, and the copy in TCRdb shows in-frame clones only, minus some. The data contain 65,000 to 80,000 clones, about 94% of them singletons. This clone was recorded once. The antigen is undetermined. Study results and limitations: It was reportedly the case that the classifier diagnosed cytomegalovirus status with high specificity and sensitivity. The study flagged some 170 TCR beta chains as cytomegalovirus-associated.

After removal of 4 bases from V and 0 bases from J, the junction contained 8 bases not matched to a gene. Per germline, CDR1 LNHDA and CDR2 SQIVND (reference sequence). The CDR3 consists of 17 residues. The receptor was derived from a woman between 18 and 29 years old in good health and CMV-seronegative. The specimen was PBMCs. The chain employs TRBV19 and TRBJ2-3, with 9 bases matching TRBD1. The CDR3 spells CASSSIRDRASTDTQYF. The DNA for the CDR3 is TGTGCCAGTAGTAGTATCAGGGACAGGGCCAGCACAGATACGCAGTATTTT.